These 32 T cell receptor beta chains came from one sample sequenced in a study of neurological immune-mediated disorders. TCRdb processed the 5' RACE reads anew with MiXCR; each CDR3 protein has one entry. The table shows tens of thousands of distinct CDR3 sequences, with 3% to 3.5% occurring only once. Sequenced sample: PBMCs. These receptors were obtained from a woman younger than 45 with multiple sclerosis.

This clonotype was recorded at least ten times. This chain connects TRBV18 to TRBJ2-3; a possible D gene is TRBD2 (5 bases). This CDR3 region has 14 residues. Germline assignment: CDR1 KGHSH and CDR2 LQKENI. Trimming removed 1 base at V and 2 bases at J, with 7 bases between. This CDR3 is CASSPQDFTDTQYF. Here the CDR3 DNA reads TGTGCCAGCTCACCACAGGACTTCACAGATACGCAGTATTTT.

This clonotype occurred a few times. This rearrangement joins TRBV5-1 to TRBJ2-1; 13 nucleotides align to TRBD2. The CDR3 is made up of 17 amino acids. The V gene end was trimmed by 0 bases and the J gene end by 4 bases; junction bases not matched to a gene: 4. Germline CDR1 SGHRS, CDR2 YFSETQ. CDR3 in DNA: TGCGCCAGCAGCTTGGGGGGACTAGCGGGATCTTACAATGAGCAGTTCTTC. Translating it yields CASSLGGLAGSYNEQFF.

This clonotype was seen many times. The genes are TRBV5-1 and TRBJ2-2; D may be TRBD1 (6 bases). Trimming pared 4 bases from V and 6 bases from J, leaving 10 bases between. There are 13 residues in the CDR3. In germline, CDR1 is SGHRS, CDR2 YFSETQ. The CDR3 coding sequence is TGCGCCAGCAGCATAACAGGGTCCGGGGAGCTGTTTTTT. This encodes CASSITGSGELFF. Together with reference TRBV5-1 and TRBJ2-2, the CDR3 gives the full variable domain: KAGVTQTPRYLIKTRGQQVTLSCSPISGHRSVSWYQQTPGQGLQFLFEYFSETQRNKGNFPGRFSGRQFSNSRSEMNVSTLELGDSALYLCASSITGSGELFFGEGSRLTVL.

CDR3 coding DNA: TGCAGTGCCCCCGGGACAACTAACTATGGCTACACCTTC. Translating gives CSAPGTTNYGYTF. The chain joins TRBV20-1 to TRBJ1-2; possibly TRBD1 for D (6 bases). V dropped 6 bases and J dropped 0 bases, with 11 bases sitting between them. CDR3 length: 13 amino acids. Germline CDR1 is DFQATT and CDR2 is SNEGSKA (reference sequence).

With respect to this clonotype: The junction departs from the called germline gene at one end, perhaps through a read error. V gene TRBV7-9 combines with J gene TRBJ1-1; no firm D call. The CDR3 covers 11 residues. Germline CDR1 is SEHNR and CDR2 is FQNEAQ (reference sequence). CDR3 nucleotides: TGTGACAGCAGCCCAGAGACTGAAGCTTTCTTT. Encoded protein: CDSSPETEAFF.

This clonotype appeared many times. The chain uses TRBV4-3 and TRBJ1-1; the match to TRBD1 covers 12 bases. The CDR3 consists of 17 residues. The germline CDR1 and CDR2 sequences are LGHNA and YSLEER. J lost 5 bases, V lost 0 bases, and 7 bases had no gene match. As DNA, the CDR3 is TGCGCCAGCAGCCAAGAGGGGACAGGGGGCGTCTATACTGAAGCTTTCTTT. Protein: CASSQEGTGGVYTEAFF.

This clonotype was found many times. The genes are TRBV6-5 and TRBJ2-7; 7 bases fit TRBD2. V was pared by 5 bases and J by 3 bases, with 10 bases of the junction left unmatched. This CDR3 region has 15 residues. Germline assignment: CDR1 MNHEY and CDR2 SVGAGI. The CDR3 loop is CASSPLSGGHYEQYF. The CDR3 region has the DNA TGTGCCAGCAGTCCTCTATCGGGAGGTCACTACGAGCAGTACTTC.

This clonotype was picked up many times. The V gene is TRBV27, the J gene TRBJ2-7; 7 bases agree with TRBD1. Germline V CDR1 and CDR2: MNHEY, SMNVEV (reference sequence). The CDR3 has 14 amino acids. Trimming took 4 bases from V and 2 from J; bases not matched to a gene: 5. As DNA, the CDR3 is TGTGCCAGCAGTTCGACAGGGAATACCTACGAGCAGTACTTC. Translation gives CASSSTGNTYEQYF.

Note on this clonotype: The junction shows a germline mismatch at one end, possibly a read error. The V gene is TRBV4-3, the J gene TRBJ2-6, with 7 nucleotides matching TRBD1. This CDR3 is built from 15 residues. CDR1 is LGHNA, CDR2 YSLEER, per germline. CDR3 loop: CASSYTGAGAKVLTF. Written as DNA, the CDR3 is TGCGCCAGCAGCTACACAGGGGCTGGGGCCAAAGTCCTGACTTTC.

The sample holds many counts of this clonotype. This chain uses TRBV24-1 with TRBJ2-5, with 9 bases identical to TRBD2. The CDR3 runs to 14 residues. Germline V CDR1 and CDR2: KGHDR, SFDVKD. V lost 4 bases and J lost 4; bases outside the gene matches: 3. The CDR3 is CATSESGRRETQYF. The CDR3 region has the DNA TGTGCCACCAGTGAGAGCGGGAGGAGAGAGACCCAGTACTTC.

The V and J genes are TRBV20-1 and TRBJ2-5; D remains unclear. V was clipped by 0 bases and J by 2 bases, with 10 bases between them. The germline CDR1 and CDR2 sequences are DFQATT and SNEGSKA (reference sequence). The CDR3 has 14 amino acids. The CDR3 DNA sequence: TGCAGTGCTAGAGATTACGATGGACAAGAGACCCAGTACTTC. Amino acid sequence: CSARDYDGQETQYF.

This clonotype was detected a few times. The CDR3 DNA reads TGTGCCAGCAGGGTAGCGGGGGGCAGGGATGAGCAGTTCTTC. Amino acids: CASRVAGGRDEQFF. J is TRBJ2-1 and V is TRBV12-3 or TRBV12-4, with 10 nucleotides matching TRBD2. V shed 6 bases and J 8 bases; nucleotides not matched to a gene: 7. This CDR3 has 14 residues.

This clonotype has ten or more counts. The rearrangement uses TRBV5-1 and TRBJ2-5, with D possibly TRBD2 on 6 matching bases. This CDR3 comprises 16 residues. V lost 0 bases, J lost 4 bases, and 16 bases lay in between. The germline CDR1 and CDR2 sequences are SGHRS and YFSETQ. The chain's CDR3 is CASSLVAGSVGETQYF. DNA for the CDR3: TGCGCCAGCAGCTTGGTCGCCGGGAGTGTTGGAGAGACCCAGTACTTC.

This clonotype was seen repeatedly, ten times or more. V is TRBV12-3 or TRBV12-4 and J is TRBJ1-6; D is unresolved. The CDR3 covers 12 residues. The V end was cut by 2 bases, the J end by 9 bases, with 5 bases between. The CDR3 reads CASSLSGSPLHF. DNA for the CDR3: TGTGCCAGCAGTTTATCCGGTTCACCCCTCCACTTT.

This clonotype was picked up a small number of times. This sequence joins TRBV7-2 and TRBJ2-7; 7 positions agree with TRBD2. Trimming at V came to 0 bases and at J to 7 bases, leaving 12 bases not matched to a gene. There are 16 residues in the CDR3. CDR1 is SGHTA and CDR2 is FQGNSA in the germline V gene. The DNA for the CDR3 is TGTGCCAGCAGCTTAGCCGTAGGAATAGCGGGTGAAGAGCAGTACTTC. This gives the protein CASSLAVGIAGEEQYF.

This clonotype was found many times. The chain combines TRBV10-2 with TRBJ1-5; tentatively, D is TRBD1 (5 bases). In germline, CDR1 is WSHSY, CDR2 SAAADI. The V and J ends lost 4 bases and 7 bases respectively, with 11 bases between them. The CDR3 sequence is 13 residues long. The CDR3 nucleotides are TGCGCCAGCAGTGCGGGGGAGGGCCAGCCCCAGCATTTT. Translation: CASSAGEGQPQHF.

This clonotype was observed many times. The CDR3 bases are TGTGCCAGCAGTTTTGAGAATACGGGGGGCTACACCTTC. Translated, it gives CASSFENTGGYTF. This chain joins TRBV28 and TRBJ1-2; D call uncertain. Germline V gives CDR1 MDHEN, CDR2 SYDVKM. This CDR3 has 13 amino acids. V was cut by 3 bases and J by 8 bases, with 13 bases left in between.

This clonotype occurred many times. The J gene is TRBJ2-1, the V gene TRBV18; no clear D gene. The germline CDR1 and CDR2 sequences are KGHSH and LQKENI. V lost 8 bases and J lost 8, with 7 bases in between. This CDR3 contains 10 residues. CDR3 protein: CASRDDEQFF. CDR3 nucleotide sequence: TGTGCCAGCCGCGATGATGAGCAGTTCTTC.

This clonotype was counted only a few times. This chain uses TRBV27 with TRBJ1-5; D is possibly TRBD1 (5 bases). This CDR3 spans 15 amino acids. Trimming left V 3 bases short and J 5 bases short, with 14 bases between. Germline CDR1 is MNHEY and CDR2 is SMNVEV (reference sequence). This CDR3 is CASSFRGGTYQPQHF. In DNA form, the CDR3 reads TGTGCCAGCAGTTTCCGGGGGGGAACTTATCAGCCCCAGCATTTT.

This clonotype was seen many times. The rearrangement uses TRBV28 and TRBJ1-1; D gene uncertain. Germline lookup yields CDR1 MDHEN and CDR2 SYDVKM. The CDR3 totals 11 residues. V was cut by 8 bases and J by 7 bases, with 11 bases left in between. The CDR3 DNA follows: TGTGCCAGCCGAACTGATTTTGAAGCTTTCTTT. Amino acid sequence: CASRTDFEAFF.

This clonotype was seen repeatedly, ten times or more. The chain combines TRBV25-1 with TRBJ2-7; weak D call: TRBD2 (6 bases). CDR1 is MGHDK and CDR2 is SYGVNS in the germline V gene. V was shortened by 3 bases and J by 3 bases, with 12 bases between the two germline ends. There are 14 residues in the CDR3. The CDR3 here is CASSDPSEGYEQYF. In nucleotides, the CDR3 is TGTGCCAGCAGTGACCCCTCGGAGGGCTACGAGCAGTACTTC.

This clonotype was counted ten times or more. V gene TRBV3-1 combines with J gene TRBJ2-5; TRBD2 matches at 7 bases. With V trimmed by 8 bases and J by 3 bases, 6 bases remained unmatched. Germline assignment: CDR1 LGHDT and CDR2 YNNKEL (reference sequence). The CDR3 runs to 13 residues. CDR3 protein: CASRDYTKETQYF. As DNA, the CDR3 is TGTGCCAGCCGGGACTACACTAAAGAGACCCAGTACTTC.

This clonotype occurred many times. This chain connects TRBV15 to TRBJ1-6; the D is unclear. CDR3 length: 14 residues. Germline V CDR1 and CDR2: LNHNV, YYDKDF (reference sequence). V was shortened by 4 bases and J by 7 bases, with 11 bases between the two germline ends. CDR3 coding DNA: TGTGCCACCAGCAACGTACCCGTGAATTCACCCCTCCACTTT. It is translated as CATSNVPVNSPLHF.

This clonotype was seen many times. V and J are TRBV29-1 and TRBJ1-1; no firm D call. The CDR3 runs to 15 residues. V lost 4 bases and J 4 bases, leaving 19 bases between the germline ends. CDR1 and CDR2 from the germline V gene are SQVTM and ANQGSEA. The CDR3 DNA follows: TGCAGCGTTGCCCTCTGCATGCCCTTCTGCACTGAAGCTTTCTTT. Translating it yields CSVALCMPFCTEAFF.

Many counts were recorded for this clonotype. V is TRBV10-3 and J is TRBJ1-3, with D unclear. Germline CDR1 ENHRY, CDR2 SYGVKD. The CDR3 has 14 residues. V was shortened by 3 bases and J by 2 bases, with 8 bases between the two germline ends. As DNA, the CDR3 is TGTGCCATCAGTGATATGGGAACTGGAAACACCATATATTTT. Its protein is CAISDMGTGNTIYF.

This clonotype was detected many times. The V call is TRBV27, the J call TRBJ2-1, with a possible D match to TRBD2 (5 bases). The CDR3 is 12 amino acids. Trimming took off 4 bases at V and 6 bases at J, with 7 bases between the two ends. CDR1 is MNHEY, CDR2 SMNVEV, per germline (reference sequence). The CDR3 coding sequence is TGTGCCAGCAGTTCCACTAGCAATGAGCAGTTCTTC. Protein product: CASSSTSNEQFF.

There are many counts of this clonotype. The rearrangement uses TRBV12-3 or TRBV12-4 and TRBJ2-7; perhaps D is TRBD1 or TRBD2 (6 bases each). V was shortened by 1 base and J by 0 bases, with 13 bases between the two germline ends. This CDR3 spans 16 amino acids. Here the CDR3 reads CASSLGRGESSYEQYF. The CDR3 DNA follows: TGTGCCAGCAGTTTAGGGAGGGGGGAGTCCTCCTACGAGCAGTACTTC.

This clonotype has at least ten counts. Its ends do not fully match the called genes, so a read error is possible. This chain connects TRBV20-1 to TRBJ1-5, with a weak D call TRBD1 (5 bases). Germline V gene sequence: CDR1 DFQATT, CDR2 SNEGSKA (reference sequence). The CDR3 has 14 amino acids. In DNA form, the CDR3 reads TGCAGTGCCAGTTGGGGGGGAAGGAATCAGCCCCAGAATTTT. It is translated as CSASWGGRNQPQNF.

In this sample, this clonotype turned up many times. The J gene is TRBJ2-7, the V gene TRBV20-1; 9 positions agree with TRBD1. There are 14 residues in the CDR3. Per germline, CDR1 DFQATT and CDR2 SNEGSKA (reference sequence). With V trimmed by 5 bases and J by 4 bases, 9 bases remained unmatched. The DNA of the CDR3 is TGCAGTGCTGTCCGGGACAGGGTTCAATACGAGCAGTACTTC. It codes for CSAVRDRVQYEQYF.

By sample fraction, this clonotype is medium-sized. The V gene is TRBV7-2, the J gene TRBJ1-5; D is possibly TRBD1 (5 bases). The CDR3 has 15 residues. Between the trimmed V and J ends, which lost 4 bases and 5 bases, there was a span of 15 bases. Germline V lookup: CDR1 SGHTA, CDR2 FQGNSA. The CDR3 nucleotides read TGTGCCAGCAGCTCATATGGGGGTAACGATCAGCCCCAGCATTTT. Protein: CASSSYGGNDQPQHF.

At least ten counts were recorded for this clonotype. CDR3 nucleotides: TGTGCCAGCAGCTTAGGGACCCCCAACGAGCAGTACTTC. Translating it yields CASSLGTPNEQYF. V is TRBV7-9 and J is TRBJ2-7; D is unresolved. The V end was cut by 1 base, the J end by 5 bases, with 9 bases between. There are 13 residues in the CDR3. Germline values: CDR1 SEHNR, CDR2 FQNEAQ (reference sequence).

The table lists this clonotype with many counts. The CDR3 is CASSFNSGRARGTDTQYF. CDR3 nucleotide sequence: TGTGCCAGCAGTTTCAATAGCGGGAGGGCCCGGGGAACAGATACGCAGTATTTT. This sequence joins TRBV27 and TRBJ2-3; TRBD2 matches at 11 bases. The ends lost 3 bases at V and 3 bases at J; junction bases unmatched: 11. The CDR3 extends over 18 amino acids. CDR1 is MNHEY, CDR2 SMNVEV, per germline (reference sequence).